The 25 T cell receptor beta chains below come from one sample, sequenced in a study of blood T cell repertoires in COVID-19. Profiling relied on immunoSEQ multiplex PCR, and the TCRdb table lists in-frame clones only, not all of them. Of around 310,000 clones listed, approximately 88% were seen once; the top ten hold around 4.6%. The material sequenced was PBMCs or T cells enriched from blood (not recorded which). The receptors were gathered from a man aged 25-40 years who had recovered from COVID-19.

The CDR3 DNA reads as TGTGCCACCAGTGAGGCAGCGTCCCCCTACGAGCAGTACTTC. Its translation: CATSEAASPYEQYF. The chain employs TRBV24-1 and TRBJ2-7; D is unclear. Germline V gene lookup returns CDR1 KGHDR and CDR2 SFDVKD. V lost 4 bases, J lost 2 bases, and 11 bases lay in between. The CDR3 has 14 amino acids.

In this sample, this clone turned up once. The chain recombines TRBV4-2 with TRBJ1-1, with 8 bases matching TRBD1. With 0 bases clipped from V and 5 bases from J, the junction kept 11 bases outside the gene matches. Germline CDR1 reads LGHNA; CDR2 reads YNFKEQ. The CDR3 has 17 residues. DNA of the CDR3: TGTGCCAGCAGCCAAGAGAGATCCGGCCAGGGGGCTACTGAAGCTTTCTTT. This sequence encodes CASSQERSGQGATEAFF.

The chain employs TRBV28 and TRBJ1-4; 7 bases match TRBD1. The V gene's germline CDR1 is MDHEN and CDR2 SYDVKM. This CDR3 contains 14 residues. Germline trimming cut 6 bases from V and 7 bases from J; bases unmatched to any gene: 8. CDR3 residues: CASSFPGQLEKLFF. The CDR3 coding sequence is TGTGCCAGCAGCTTTCCGGGACAGCTTGAAAAACTGTTTTTT. Combining the CDR3 with reference TRBV28 and TRBJ1-4 gives the whole variable domain DVKVTQSSRYLVKRTGEKVFLECVQDMDHENMFWYRQDPGLGLRLIYFSYDVKMKEKGDIPEGYSVSREKKERFSLILESASTNQTSMYLCASSFPGQLEKLFFGSGTQLSVL.

This clone was picked up a small number of times. The chain couples TRBV7-9 to TRBJ2-7; tentatively, D is TRBD1 (5 bases). The CDR3 totals 13 residues. V was cut by 5 bases and J by 9 bases, with 17 bases left in between. CDR1 is SEHNR and CDR2 is FQNEAQ in the germline V gene (reference sequence). CDR3 residues: CASSPDTRVGQYF. DNA for the CDR3: TGTGCCAGCAGCCCCGATACCAGGGTGGGGCAGTACTTC.

The sample holds one count of this clone. The chain recombines TRBV7-8 with TRBJ2-7; D ambiguous. This CDR3 comprises 14 residues. V lost 9 bases and J 3 bases, leaving 18 bases between the germline ends. Germline V lookup: CDR1 SGHVS, CDR2 FQNEAQ. The CDR3 loop reads CASTLGPGGYEQYF. For the CDR3, the DNA is TGTGCCAGTACTCTGGGCCCTGGTGGCTACGAGCAGTACTTC.

The J gene is TRBJ2-7, the V gene TRBV28; TRBD2 matches 7 bases. J gave up 2 bases and V 3 bases, and 7 bases lay outside the gene matches. This CDR3 is built from 15 residues. The germline CDR1 and CDR2 sequences are MDHEN and SYDVKM. CDR3 sequence: CASSFRRGFTYEQYF. DNA for the CDR3: TGTGCCAGCAGTTTTCGGCGGGGGTTTACCTACGAGCAGTACTTC.

The rearrangement joins TRBV6-5 to TRBJ2-3, with a tentative D call TRBD1 (6 bases). V lost 4 bases and J lost 1, with 9 bases in between. The length of the CDR3 is 14 residues. CDR1 is MNHEY and CDR2 is SVGAGI in the germline V gene. CDR3: CASSSWTGTDTQYF. In DNA form, the CDR3 reads TGTGCCAGCAGTTCGTGGACAGGCACAGATACGCAGTATTTT.

The chain couples TRBV5-1 to TRBJ2-2; D unresolved. This CDR3 region has 12 residues. CDR1 and CDR2 (germline): SGHRS, YFSETQ. V lost 4 bases to trimming and J lost 7 bases, with 8 bases between them. The CDR3 DNA sequence: TGCGCCAGCAGCGCCGAGGACGGGGAGCTGTTTTTT. Amino acids: CASSAEDGELFF.

This chain connects TRBV7-9 to TRBJ2-2; 11 nucleotides align to TRBD1. From germline, CDR1 is SEHNR and CDR2 FQNEAQ (reference sequence). The CDR3 runs 16 residues. After removal of 5 bases from V and 3 bases from J, the junction contained 5 bases not matched to a gene. The CDR3 protein is CASSLGQGADTGELFF. CDR3 DNA sequence: TGTGCCAGCAGCCTCGGACAGGGGGCCGACACCGGGGAGCTGTTTTTT.

This sequence joins TRBV9 and TRBJ1-6; 7 nucleotides agree with TRBD1. Germline V gene lookup returns CDR1 SGDLS and CDR2 YYNGEE. V was clipped by 2 bases and J by 10 bases; unmatched bases: 6. This CDR3 has 14 residues. The CDR3 DNA reads TGTGCCAGCAGCGTTGGACAGGCTGGATCACCCCTCCACTTT. This codes for CASSVGQAGSPLHF.

The genes are TRBV10-2 and TRBJ2-1; D perhaps matches TRBD1 (5 bases). Germline V gives CDR1 WSHSY, CDR2 SAAADI. The CDR3 is made up of 14 amino acids. Deletions cut 6 bases from V and 8 bases from J, with 17 bases between. CDR3 nucleotides: TGCGCCAGCAGAGGGGAAGTTACCATCGATGAGCAGTTCTTC. It translates to CASRGEVTIDEQFF.

V is TRBV30 and J is TRBJ2-3; tentatively, D is TRBD2 (6 bases). CDR3 size: 13 residues. In germline, CDR1 is GTSNPN, CDR2 SVGIG (reference sequence). The V end lost 6 bases, the J end lost 4 bases, and 14 bases lay between the germline ends. The CDR3 bases are TGTGCCTGCGAGACTAGGTCGGCAGATACGCAGTATTTT. The encoded protein is CACETRSADTQYF.

The chain is built from TRBV29-1 and TRBJ2-7, with D perhaps TRBD2 (6 bases). The CDR3 is made up of 15 amino acids. Germline assignment: CDR1 SQVTM and CDR2 ANQGSEA. The germline V and J ends were trimmed by 4 bases and 2 bases, with 18 bases remaining between them. CDR3 loop: CSVGFSAGSAYEQYF. CDR3 nucleotides: TGCAGCGTTGGTTTTTCGGCGGGGTCCGCCTACGAGCAGTACTTC.

The chain uses TRBV18 and TRBJ1-5; 7 positions match TRBD1. This CDR3 is built from 14 residues. The V gene end was trimmed by 5 bases and the J gene end by 1 base; junction bases not matched to a gene: 2. Germline CDR1 is KGHSH and CDR2 is LQKENI. The CDR3 loop is CASSDRASNQPQHF. For the CDR3, the DNA is TGTGCCAGCTCAGACAGGGCGAGCAATCAGCCCCAGCATTTT.

The rearrangement uses TRBV6-5 and TRBJ1-5; TRBD1 is a possible D gene (5 bases). Deletions cut 5 bases from V and 6 bases from J, with 17 bases between. CDR1 and CDR2 from the germline V gene are MNHEY and SVGAGI. CDR3 length: 15 residues. The CDR3 is CASSRTLDTTQPQHF. The CDR3, as DNA: TGTGCCAGCAGTCGGACACTTGATACCACTCAGCCCCAGCATTTT.

This clone was counted between two and nine times. This rearrangement joins TRBV6-2 or TRBV6-3 to TRBJ1-1; a weak D match, TRBD1 (6 bases). The V gene lost 4 bases and the J gene lost 1 base, with 10 bases spanning the gap. Looked up from germline, CDR1 is MNHEY and CDR2 is SVGEGT. The CDR3 runs 14 residues. CDR3 in amino acids: CASSFWTANTEAFF. Here the CDR3 DNA reads TGTGCCAGCAGTTTTTGGACAGCGAACACTGAAGCTTTCTTT.

J is TRBJ2-3 and V is TRBV19, with 7 bases aligning to TRBD1. Germline CDR1 reads LNHDA; CDR2 reads SQIVND (reference sequence). This CDR3 contains 16 residues. J was trimmed by 1 base and V by 7 bases; bases with no gene match: 11. The CDR3 protein is CASTTRTGGGTDTQYF. CDR3 sequence (DNA): TGTGCCAGTACCACCCGGACAGGCGGCGGCACAGATACGCAGTATTTT. Full variable domain (outside the CDR3, taken from reference TRBV19 and TRBJ2-3): DGGITQSPKYLFRKEGQNVTLSCEQNLNHDAMYWYRQDPGQGLRLIYYSQIVNDFQKGDIAEGYSVSREKKESFPLTVTSAQKNPTAFYLCASTTRTGGGTDTQYFGPGTRLTVL.

The rearrangement links TRBV2 to TRBJ1-1, with TRBD1 matching over 7 bases. Losses at the gene ends were 2 bases for V and 5 bases for J; bases not matched to a gene: 2. There are 13 residues in the CDR3. The germline V gene has CDR1 SNHLY and CDR2 FYNNEI. The CDR3 DNA sequence: TGTGCCAGCAGTGAAACAGGGGAGACTGAAGCTTTCTTT. As protein: CASSETGETEAFF.

The J gene is TRBJ1-5, the V gene TRBV5-4, with 8 nucleotides matching TRBD1. CDR3 length: 16 amino acids. The germline V gene encodes CDR1 SGHNT and CDR2 YYREEE (reference sequence). V was pared by 0 bases and J by 4 bases, with 6 bases of the junction left unmatched. CDR3: CASSLGSGGRNQPQHF. DNA for the CDR3: TGTGCCAGCAGCTTGGGGTCAGGGGGCAGAAATCAGCCCCAGCATTTT.

This chain uses TRBV3-1 (or the pseudogene TRBV3-2) with TRBJ1-4; the match to TRBD1 covers 8 bases. This CDR3 has 18 amino acids. Germline V CDR1 and CDR2: LGHDT, YNNKEL (reference sequence). With V trimmed by 4 bases and J by 4 bases, 14 bases remained unmatched. For the CDR3, the DNA is TGTGCCAGCAGCCCTACACAGACATGGACAGGGCATAATGAAAAACTGTTTTTT. Amino acids: CASSPTQTWTGHNEKLFF.

This clone was counted a single time. This sequence joins TRBV19 and TRBJ2-1; 8 bases line up with TRBD2. CDR1 LNHDA and CDR2 SQIVND come from the germline V gene (reference sequence). The V and J ends lost 7 bases and 3 bases, in that order; junction bases with no gene match: 8. The CDR3 consists of 15 residues. The CDR3 nucleotides are TGTGCCAGTACAATGGGGACTAGTGGCTACAATGAGCAGTTCTTC. It yields the protein CASTMGTSGYNEQFF.

The gene calls are TRBV24-1 and TRBJ2-3; 8 bases map to TRBD1. The CDR3 runs 16 residues. V trimming: 3 bases; J trimming: 1 base; junction bases outside the gene matches: 5. Germline CDR1 KGHDR, CDR2 SFDVKD. Written as DNA, the CDR3 is TGTGCCACCAGTGATCCGGCGGGACAGGGCACAGATACGCAGTATTTT. Protein sequence: CATSDPAGQGTDTQYF.

V is TRBV2 and J is TRBJ2-5; possible D gene TRBD1, 6 bases. CDR1 is SNHLY and CDR2 is FYNNEI in the germline V gene. The CDR3 is 15 amino acids. Trimming stripped 6 bases from V and 2 bases from J, with 16 bases between. The CDR3 reads CASRHLRDIQETQYF. The CDR3 DNA reads TGTGCCAGCAGACACCTCCGGGACATACAAGAGACCCAGTACTTC.

The chain employs TRBV6-5 and TRBJ1-2, with 7 bases lining up with TRBD1. The CDR3 consists of 14 residues. The V gene's germline CDR1 is MNHEY and CDR2 SVGAGI. Trimming cost V 7 bases and J 2 bases; bases outside gene matches: 7. The CDR3 DNA sequence: TGTGCCAGCACCCTGGGACAGCCCAACTATGGCTACACCTTC. It codes for CASTLGQPNYGYTF.

The J gene is TRBJ2-7, the V gene TRBV18, with 11 bases fitting TRBD2. V trimming: 3 bases; J trimming: 0 bases; junction bases outside the gene matches: 4. Germline lookup yields CDR1 KGHSH and CDR2 LQKENI. The CDR3 sequence is 16 residues long. CDR3 DNA sequence: TGTGCCAGCTCACCCTGGACTAGCGGGTACTCCTACGAGCAGTACTTC. This sequence encodes CASSPWTSGYSYEQYF.